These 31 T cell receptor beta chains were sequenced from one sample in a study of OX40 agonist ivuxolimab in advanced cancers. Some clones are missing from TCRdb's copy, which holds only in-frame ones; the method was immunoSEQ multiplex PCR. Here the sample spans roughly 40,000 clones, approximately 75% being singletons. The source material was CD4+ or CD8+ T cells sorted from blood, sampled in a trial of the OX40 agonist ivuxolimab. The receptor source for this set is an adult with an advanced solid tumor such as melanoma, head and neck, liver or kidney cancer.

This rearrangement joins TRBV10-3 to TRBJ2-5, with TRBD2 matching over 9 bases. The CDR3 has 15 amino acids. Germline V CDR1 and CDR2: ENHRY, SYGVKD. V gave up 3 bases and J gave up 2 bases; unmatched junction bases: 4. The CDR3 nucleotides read TGTGCCATCAGTGACCCAGCGGGAGGACAAGAGACCCAGTACTTC. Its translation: CAISDPAGGQETQYF.

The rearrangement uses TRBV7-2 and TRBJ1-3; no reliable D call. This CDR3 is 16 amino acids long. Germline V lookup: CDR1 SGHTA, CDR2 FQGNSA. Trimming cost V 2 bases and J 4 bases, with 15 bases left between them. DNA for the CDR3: TGTGCCAGCAGCTTAACGGCCATGGGTTCCGGAAACACCATATATTTT. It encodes CASSLTAMGSGNTIYF.

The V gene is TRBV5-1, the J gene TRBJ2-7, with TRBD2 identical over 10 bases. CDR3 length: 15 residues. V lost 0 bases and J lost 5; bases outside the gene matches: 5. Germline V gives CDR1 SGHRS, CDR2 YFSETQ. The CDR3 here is CASSLDLAGVDEQYF. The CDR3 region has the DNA TGCGCCAGCAGCTTGGATCTAGCGGGAGTCGACGAGCAGTACTTC.

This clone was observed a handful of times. Here the CDR3 reads CASSLRQSQETQYF. CDR3 in DNA: TGTGCCAGCAGTCTAAGACAGTCTCAAGAGACCCAGTACTTC. This chain connects TRBV2 to TRBJ2-5; TRBD1 might be the D (5 bases). From germline, CDR1 is SNHLY and CDR2 FYNNEI. V was pared by 5 bases and J by 2 bases, with 12 bases between. CDR3 length equals 14 residues.

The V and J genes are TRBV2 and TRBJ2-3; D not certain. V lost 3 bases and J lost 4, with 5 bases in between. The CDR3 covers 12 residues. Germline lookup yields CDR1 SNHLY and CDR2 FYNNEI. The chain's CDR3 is CASSELADTQYF. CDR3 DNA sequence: TGTGCCAGCAGTGAGCTGGCAGATACGCAGTATTTT.

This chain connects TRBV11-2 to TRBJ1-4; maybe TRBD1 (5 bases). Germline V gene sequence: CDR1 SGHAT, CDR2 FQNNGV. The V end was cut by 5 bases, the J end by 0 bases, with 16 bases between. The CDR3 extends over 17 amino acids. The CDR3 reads CASSAPTREPTNEKLFF. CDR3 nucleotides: TGTGCCAGCAGCGCTCCCACCAGGGAGCCAACTAATGAAAAACTGTTTTTT.

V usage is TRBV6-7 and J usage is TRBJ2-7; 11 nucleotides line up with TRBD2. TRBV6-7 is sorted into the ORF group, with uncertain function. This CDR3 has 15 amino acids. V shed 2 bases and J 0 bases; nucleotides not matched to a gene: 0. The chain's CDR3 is CASSYGTSGSYEQYV. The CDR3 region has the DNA TGTGCCAGCAGTTACGGGACTAGCGGCTCCTACGAGCAGTACGTC.

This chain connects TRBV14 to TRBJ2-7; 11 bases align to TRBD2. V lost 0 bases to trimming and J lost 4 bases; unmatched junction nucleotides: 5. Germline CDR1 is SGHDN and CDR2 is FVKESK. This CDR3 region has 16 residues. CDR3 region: CASSQDQASGRYEQYF. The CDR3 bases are TGTGCCAGCAGCCAAGATCAGGCTAGCGGGAGGTACGAGCAGTACTTC.

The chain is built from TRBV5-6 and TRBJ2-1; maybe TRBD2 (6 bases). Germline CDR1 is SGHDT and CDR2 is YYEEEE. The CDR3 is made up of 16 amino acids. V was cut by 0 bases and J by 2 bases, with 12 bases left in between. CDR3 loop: CASSLGGGLPYNEQFF. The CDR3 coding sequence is TGTGCCAGCAGCTTGGGAGGAGGGTTACCCTACAATGAGCAGTTCTTC.

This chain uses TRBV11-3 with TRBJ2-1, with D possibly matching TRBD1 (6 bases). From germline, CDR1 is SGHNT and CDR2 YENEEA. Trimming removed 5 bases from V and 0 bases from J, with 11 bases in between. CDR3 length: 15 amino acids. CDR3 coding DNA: TGTGCCAGCAGCCCAGGGGCGGGCTCCTACAATGAGCAGTTCTTC. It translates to CASSPGAGSYNEQFF.

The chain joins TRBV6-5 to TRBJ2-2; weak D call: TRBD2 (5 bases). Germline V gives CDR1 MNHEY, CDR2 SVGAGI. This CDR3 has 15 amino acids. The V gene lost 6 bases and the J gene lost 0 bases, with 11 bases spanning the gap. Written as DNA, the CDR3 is TGTGCCAGCAGCAGTGGCGGGTCGAACACCGGGGAGCTGTTTTTT. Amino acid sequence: CASSSGGSNTGELFF.

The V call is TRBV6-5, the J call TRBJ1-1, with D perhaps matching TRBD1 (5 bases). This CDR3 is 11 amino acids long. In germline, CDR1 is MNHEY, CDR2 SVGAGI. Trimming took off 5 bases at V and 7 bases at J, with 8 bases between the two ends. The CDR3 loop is CASSVGLEAFF. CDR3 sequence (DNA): TGTGCCAGCAGTGTGGGACTTGAAGCTTTCTTT.

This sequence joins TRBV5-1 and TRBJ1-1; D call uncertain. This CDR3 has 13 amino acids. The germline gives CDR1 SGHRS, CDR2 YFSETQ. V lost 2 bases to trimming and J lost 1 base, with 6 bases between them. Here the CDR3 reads CASSFRANTEAFF. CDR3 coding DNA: TGCGCCAGCAGCTTTAGGGCGAACACTGAAGCTTTCTTT.

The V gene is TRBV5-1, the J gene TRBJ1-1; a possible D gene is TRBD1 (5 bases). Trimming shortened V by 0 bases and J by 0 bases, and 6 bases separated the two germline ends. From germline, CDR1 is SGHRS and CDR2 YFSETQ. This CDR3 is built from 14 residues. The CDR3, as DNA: TGCGCCAGCAGCTTGGCAGGGATGAACACTGAAGCTTTCTTT. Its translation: CASSLAGMNTEAFF. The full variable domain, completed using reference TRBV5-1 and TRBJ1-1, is KAGVTQTPRYLIKTRGQQVTLSCSPISGHRSVSWYQQTPGQGLQFLFEYFSETQRNKGNFPGRFSGRQFSNSRSEMNVSTLELGDSALYLCASSLAGMNTEAFFGQGTRLTVV.

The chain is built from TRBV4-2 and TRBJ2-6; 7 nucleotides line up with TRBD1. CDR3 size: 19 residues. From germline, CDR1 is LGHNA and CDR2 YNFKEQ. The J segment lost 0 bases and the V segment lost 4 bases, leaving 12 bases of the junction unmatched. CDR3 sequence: CASSPHTRDSRSGANVLTF. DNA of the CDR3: TGTGCCAGCAGCCCCCACACCCGGGACAGTCGCTCTGGGGCCAACGTCCTGACTTTC.

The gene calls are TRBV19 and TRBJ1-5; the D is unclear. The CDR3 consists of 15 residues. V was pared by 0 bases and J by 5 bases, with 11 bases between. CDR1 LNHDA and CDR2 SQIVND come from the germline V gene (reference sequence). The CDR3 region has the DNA TGTGCCAGTAGTATAGACCCCAGGCCCTATCAGCCCCAGCATTTT. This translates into CASSIDPRPYQPQHF.

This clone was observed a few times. The CDR3 spells CASSPRSYYGYTF. The DNA of the CDR3 is TGTGCCAGCAGTCCTCGGTCCTACTATGGCTACACCTTC. The chain links TRBV2 to TRBJ1-2; D is undetermined. CDR3 length: 13 residues. Trimming pared 5 bases from V and 3 bases from J, leaving 10 bases between. Germline-derived CDR1 and CDR2 are SNHLY and FYNNEI.

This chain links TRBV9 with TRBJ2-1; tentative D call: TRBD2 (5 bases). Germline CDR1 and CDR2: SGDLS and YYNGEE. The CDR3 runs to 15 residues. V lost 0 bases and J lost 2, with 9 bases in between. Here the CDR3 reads CASSVDGVAYNEQFF. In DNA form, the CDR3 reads TGTGCCAGCAGCGTAGACGGGGTGGCCTACAATGAGCAGTTCTTC. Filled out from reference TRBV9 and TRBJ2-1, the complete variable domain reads DSGVTQTPKHLITATGQRVTLRCSPRSGDLSVYWYQQSLDQGLQFLIQYYNGEERAKGNILERFSAQQFPDLHSELNLSSLELGDSALYFCASSVDGVAYNEQFFGPGTRLTVL.

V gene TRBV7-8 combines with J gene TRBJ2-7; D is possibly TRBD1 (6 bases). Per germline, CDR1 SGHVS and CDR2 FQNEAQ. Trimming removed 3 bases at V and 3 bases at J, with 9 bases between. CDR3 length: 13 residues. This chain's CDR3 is CASSFSRGYEQYV. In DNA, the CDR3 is TGTGCCAGCAGCTTTTCCAGGGGCTACGAGCAGTACGTC.

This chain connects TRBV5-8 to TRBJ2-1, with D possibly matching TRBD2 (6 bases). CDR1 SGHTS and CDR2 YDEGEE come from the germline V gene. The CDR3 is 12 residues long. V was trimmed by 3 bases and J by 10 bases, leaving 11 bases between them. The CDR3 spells CASSWGVREQFF. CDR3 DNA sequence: TGTGCCAGCAGCTGGGGGGTGAGGGAGCAGTTCTTC.

The CDR3 DNA reads TGTGCCAGCATAACGGATAGCCGTGAAGCTTTCTTT. Protein: CASITDSREAFF. The rearrangement joins TRBV6-7 to TRBJ1-1; no definite D call. TRBV6-7 is reported as an ORF; its role is uncertain. CDR3 size: 12 residues. V was clipped by 7 bases and J by 7 bases, with 13 bases between them.

DNA for the CDR3: TGTGCCAGTAGTACCCTAACTAGCCGGGTGGAGACCCAGTACTTC. This sequence encodes CASSTLTSRVETQYF. This rearrangement joins TRBV19 to TRBJ2-5, with D maybe TRBD2 (6 bases). The CDR3 runs 15 residues. V lost 4 bases to trimming and J lost 5 bases, with 17 bases between them. Germline V gives CDR1 LNHDA, CDR2 SQIVND (reference sequence).

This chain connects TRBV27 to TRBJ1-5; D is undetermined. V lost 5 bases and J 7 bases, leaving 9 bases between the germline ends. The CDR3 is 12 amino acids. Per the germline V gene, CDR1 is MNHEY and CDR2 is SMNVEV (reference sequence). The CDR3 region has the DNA TGTGCCAGCAGTGCCGAAGGGCAGCCCCAGCATTTT. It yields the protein CASSAEGQPQHF.

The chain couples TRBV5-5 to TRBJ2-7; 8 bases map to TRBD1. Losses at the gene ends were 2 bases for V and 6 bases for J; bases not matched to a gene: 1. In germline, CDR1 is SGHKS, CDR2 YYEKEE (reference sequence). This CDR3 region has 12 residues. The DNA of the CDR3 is TGTGCCAGCAGCTTAACAGGGGGCGAGCAGTACGTC. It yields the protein CASSLTGGEQYV.

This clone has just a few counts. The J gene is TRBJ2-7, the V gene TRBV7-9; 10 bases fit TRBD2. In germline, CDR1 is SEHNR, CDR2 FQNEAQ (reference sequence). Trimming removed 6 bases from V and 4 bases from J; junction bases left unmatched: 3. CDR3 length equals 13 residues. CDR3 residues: CASSLAGAYEQYF. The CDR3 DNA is TGTGCCAGCAGTCTAGCGGGAGCTTACGAGCAGTACTTC.

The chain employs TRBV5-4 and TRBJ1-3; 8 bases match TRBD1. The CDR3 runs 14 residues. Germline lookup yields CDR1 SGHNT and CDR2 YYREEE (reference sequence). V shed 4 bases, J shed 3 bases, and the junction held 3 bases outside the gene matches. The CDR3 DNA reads TGTGCCAGCAGCCGACAGGGGCTTGGAAACACCATATATTTT. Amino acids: CASSRQGLGNTIYF.

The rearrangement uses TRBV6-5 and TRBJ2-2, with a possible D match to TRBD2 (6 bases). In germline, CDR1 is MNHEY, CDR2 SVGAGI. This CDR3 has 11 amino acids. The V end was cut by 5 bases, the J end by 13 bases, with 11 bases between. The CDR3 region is CASSPRDLLFF. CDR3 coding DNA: TGTGCCAGCAGTCCTAGGGACTTGCTGTTTTTT.

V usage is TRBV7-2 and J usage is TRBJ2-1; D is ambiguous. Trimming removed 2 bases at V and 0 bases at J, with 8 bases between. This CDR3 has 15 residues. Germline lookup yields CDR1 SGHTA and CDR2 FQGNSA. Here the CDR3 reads CASSLMVSSYNEQFF. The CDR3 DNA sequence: TGTGCCAGCAGCTTAATGGTGAGCTCCTACAATGAGCAGTTCTTC.

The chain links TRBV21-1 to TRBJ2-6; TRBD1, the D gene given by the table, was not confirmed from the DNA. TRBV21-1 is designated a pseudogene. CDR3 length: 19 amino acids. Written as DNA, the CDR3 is TGTGCCAGCAGCAGATTCCACAGGGGCTGGGTTCCTGGGGCCAACGTCCTGACTTTC. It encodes CASSRFHRGWVPGANVLTF.

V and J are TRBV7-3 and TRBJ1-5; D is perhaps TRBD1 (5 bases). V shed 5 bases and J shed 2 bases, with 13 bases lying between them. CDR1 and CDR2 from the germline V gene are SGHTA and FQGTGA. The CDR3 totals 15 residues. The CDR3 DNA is TGTGCCAGCAGCCGGGATAGGGGAGGCAATCAGCCCCAGCATTTT. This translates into CASSRDRGGNQPQHF.

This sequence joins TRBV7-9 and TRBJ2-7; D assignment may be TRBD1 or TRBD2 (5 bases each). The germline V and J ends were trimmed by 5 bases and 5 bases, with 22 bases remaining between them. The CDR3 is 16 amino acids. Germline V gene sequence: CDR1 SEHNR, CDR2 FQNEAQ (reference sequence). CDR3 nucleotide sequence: TGTGCCAGCAGCCATTCTCCGGGACCGCGAGCCCACGAGCAGTACTTC. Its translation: CASSHSPGPRAHEQYF.